A selection of T cell receptor beta chains follows, all from one sample in a study of T cell repertoires in ileal Crohn's disease. Profiling relied on immunoSEQ multiplex PCR, and the TCRdb table lists in-frame clones only, not all of them. The sample records 5,000 to 6,500 clones, 80% being singletons. Sequenced input: ileal tissue. Receptors were obtained from an adult with Crohn's disease. Each CDR3 is given with its conserved first and last residue. A D gene is named only where the DNA matches it firmly. Only part of the rows carry a size: once, few, many, or a class if the clone is expanded.

V	size	D	J	DNA	CDR3
TRBV7-6	.	TRBD2	TRBJ2-1	TGTGCCAGCAGCTTGCCTGGGAGGGCTGAGCAGTTCTTC	CASSLPGRAEQFF
TRBV7-2	few	.	TRBJ1-3	TGTGCCAGCAGCTTAGCGGGGGGTACTGGAAACACCATATATTTT	CASSLAGGTGNTIYF
TRBV6-6	once	.	TRBJ2-7	TGTGCCAGCAGTTCCCTACTATACGAGCAGTACTTC	CASSSLLYEQYF
TRBV5-8	.	.	TRBJ2-3	TGTGCCAGCAGCTTGGCTACACTCGGACTCACAGATACGCAGTATTTT	CASSLATLGLTDTQYF
TRBV5-6	.	TRBD1	TRBJ2-3	TGTGCCAGCAGCCCTGGACAGGGGGCAGATACGCAGTATTTT	CASSPGQGADTQYF
TRBV18	.	TRBD1	TRBJ2-7	TGTGCCAGCTCATCGGACAGGGGGAACGAGCAGTACTTC	CASSSDRGNEQYF
TRBV7-2	.	TRBD2	TRBJ2-1	TGTGCCAGCAGCTTAGTAGGACTAGCGGCCAATGAGCAGTTCTTC	CASSLVGLAANEQFF
TRBV4-1	.	.	TRBJ2-7	TGCGCCAGCAGCCAATCGCACGGAGATTCCTACGAGCAGTACTTC	CASSQSHGDSYEQYF
TRBV16	.	.	TRBJ2-3	TGTGCCAGCAGCCAAAGCGGGTACACAGATACGCAGTATTTT	CASSQSGYTDTQYF
TRBV19	.	.	TRBJ1-1	TGTGCCACTAGGGACCCCGGGAGGTACACTGAAGCTTTCTTT	CATRDPGRYTEAFF
TRBV5-8	.	.	TRBJ1-2	TGTGCCAGCAGCTTGGGGCAGGGGTCGGAAGGCTACACCTTC	CASSLGQGSEGYTF
TRBV25-1	few	.	TRBJ2-7	TGTGCCAGCAGTGGGTCCTACTCCTACGAGCAGTACTTC	CASSGSYSYEQYF
TRBV5-1	few	TRBD2	TRBJ2-3	TGCGCCAGCAGCACGGGGGGACTAGCAAAAGATACGCAGTATTTT	CASSTGGLAKDTQYF
TRBV7-8	.	.	TRBJ1-3	TGTGCCAGCAGCTTAAGTGTGGGGGGGCAGGGCGGTCTCGGAAACACCATATATTTT	CASSLSVGGQGGLGNTIYF
TRBV29-1	.	.	TRBJ2-6	TGCAGCGTCGCCCTGGGGGGATCTGGGGCCAACGTCCTGACTTTC	CSVALGGSGANVLTF
TRBV5-5	.	TRBD1	TRBJ1-4	TGTGCCAGCAGCTTGGCCTATGGGACAGGGGGAAGTGGGACTAATGAAAAACTGTTTTTT	CASSLAYGTGGSGTNEKLFF
TRBV18	.	.	TRBJ2-7	TGTGCCAGCTCACCAACTGCAACAGCCGAGCAGTACTTC	CASSPTATAEQYF